This TCR beta chain was captured by sequencing in a study of blood T cell repertoires in COVID-19. In the study overall: The United States, Italy and Spain supplied acute and convalescent COVID-19 samples. From T cells, B-cell-depleted T cells, or PBMCs came the material, which was cDNA or gDNA.

Methods used by the authors: Nucleated cell number was recorded as an estimate derived from reference gene primer amplification. The data were produced by immunoSEQ multiplex PCR, yet TCRdb's version contains in-frame clones alone and is incomplete. V and J calls and clone size are given by that table; D and trimming were obtained from the DNA. The sample includes about 220,000 clones, more than 80% seen only once; the top ten take approximately 2.1%. V lost 6 bases to trimming and J lost 6 bases; unmatched junction nucleotides: 5. The CDR3 runs 15 residues. The germline CDR1 and CDR2 sequences are MNHEY and SVGAGI. Within the sample, this clone is medium-sized.

The chain is built from TRBV6-5 and TRBJ2-1, with TRBD2 matching 13 bases. This clonotype originated in a man aged 25 to 40 who had recovered from COVID-19. The source material was peripheral blood. The CDR3 is CASRATSGGANEQFF. The CDR3 nucleotides read TGTGCCAGCAGGGCAACTAGCGGGGGGGCCAATGAGCAGTTCTTC.